The source of this T cell receptor (beta chain) is a study of vaccination and CD4 T cells after COVID-19. Background on the study: The stimulating agents, overlapping spike peptides, came from SARS-CoV-2, HCoV-NL63, HCoV-OC43 and HCoV-229E. Each of the control cultures got a CEFX pool, an HIV-1 Nef pool, or no peptide.

At the Johns Hopkins FTIC core, DNA taken from cultured CD4+ T cells was sequenced by way of the Oncomine TCR Beta short-read assay. One entry per CDR3 protein, called by TCRdb with MiXCR from the PCR reads. The sample comprises under 25,000 distinct CDR3 sequences, 47% of which are singletons, and 13% rests with the top ten. The CDR3 spans 12 residues. V was clipped by 3 bases and J by 4 bases, with 6 bases between them. Described treatment: roughly 11-day PBMC culture with coronavirus spike peptide pools or control peptides (ViraFEST assay). This clonotype was detected a few times. Its antigen is not known.

V is TRBV12-3 or TRBV12-4 and J is TRBJ1-2, with D unresolved. The sample taken for sequencing was cultured CD4+ T cells from blood. The sequence was obtained from a human donor with COVID-19. The CDR3 reads CASSLTIYGYTF. In DNA, the CDR3 is TGTGCCAGCAGTTTGACAATCTATGGCTACACCTTC.